Shown below are 2 T cell receptor beta chains from a single sample sequenced in a study of post-analysis software for immune sequencing data. The study's findings and limits: TRBV segments more frequent in patients than in controls numbered roughly 5 and included TRBV5-6, TRBV5-1 and TRBV20-1.

Tagging with unique molecular identifiers was a feature of the TCR beta cDNA libraries. TCRdb reanalysed the PCR reads using MiXCR and keeps one entry per CDR3 protein. The sample yields fewer than 550,000 distinct CDR3 sequences, around 34% seen once. No cognate antigen is known for these TCRs. Sequenced sample: blood. These TCRs come from a girl under 18 with multiple sclerosis.

The chain recombines TRBV7-8 with TRBJ1-1; possibly TRBD1 for D (5 bases). The CDR3 has 14 amino acids. In germline, CDR1 is SGHVS, CDR2 FQNEAQ. Trimming took 2 bases from V and 6 from J, leaving 13 bases between them. This chain's CDR3 is CASSLTGQGAEAFF. CDR3 bases: TGTGCCAGCAGCTTAACGGGCCAGGGTGCTGAAGCTTTCTTT.

The rearrangement links TRBV20-1 to TRBJ1-1; D may be TRBD1 (6 bases). Germline V gene sequence: CDR1 DFQATT, CDR2 SNEGSKA (reference sequence). CDR3 length: 11 residues. The CDR3 nucleotides read TGCAGGGTGACAGGGAACACTGAAGCTTTCTTT. Protein sequence: CRVTGNTEAFF.